The T cell receptor (beta chain) under discussion was sequenced for a study of somatic mutations in cytotoxic T cells in rheumatoid arthritis. The CDR3 covers 12 residues. Sequencing used immunoSEQ multiplex PCR; TCRdb keeps in-frame clones, though not all of them. Seen here are more than 13,000 clones, 65% to 80% observed once, and the top ten hold 8.5% to 12%. This chain uses TRBV21-1 with TRBJ1-6; the table names TRBD1, a call not compared with the DNA. TRBV21-1 is shown as a pseudogene. The clonotype comes from an adult with rheumatoid arthritis. The sample was CD8+ T cells sorted from blood. In DNA, the CDR3 is TGTGCCTCGACACGGGACAGGGGACCCCTCCACTTT. As protein: CASTRDRGPLHF.